This TCR beta chain was found in a study of blood T cell repertoires in COVID-19. Whole-study context: Some COVID-19 samples were acute and others convalescent; all came from the United States, Italy and Spain. PBMCs, B-cell-depleted T cells, or T cells were the source of the cDNA or gDNA that made up the material.

As handled by the study authors: Reference gene primer amplification yielded estimated nucleated cell counts. The protocol was immunoSEQ multiplex PCR, while the TCRdb copy is restricted to in-frame clones and leaves out a portion. From that table come the V and J calls and clone size; the DNA was used to work out D and trimming. In the table there are 200,000 to 300,000 clones, around 83% of which are singletons. J was trimmed by 5 bases and V by 1 base; bases with no gene match: 6. This CDR3 comprises 15 residues. Germline values: CDR1 SGHNT, CDR2 YYREEE (reference sequence). The sample was peripheral blood. The rearrangement joins TRBV5-4 to TRBJ1-5, with 7 bases matching TRBD1. This clonotype originated in a middle-aged man who had recovered from COVID-19. CDR3 DNA: TGTGCCAGCAGCTTGAGGGGGCGCGAAGATCAGCCCCAGCATTTT. Translating it yields CASSLRGREDQPQHF.